This TCR beta chain was recorded in a study of regulatory T cells in long-lasting Graves disease. Study-level points and caveats: Gene preferences differed: TRBV28, TRBJ1-2, TRBJ2-5 in persistent cases.

The germline V gene has CDR1 SGHVS and CDR2 FQNEAQ. The CDR3 spans 15 residues. Trimming stripped 4 bases from V and 7 bases from J, with 17 bases between. This clonotype was observed many times. Its target is unknown. Time point denoted: newly diagnosed GD, antithyroid drugs for less than 3 months. Making the TCR library involved RNA that had been extracted from PBMCs. The authors diagnosed Graves' disease using American Thyroid Association guidelines. From each patient, nine milliliters of peripheral blood was drawn and collected into an EDTA anticoagulant tube. Libraries of TCR beta came from iRepertoire HTBI primers plus Arm-PCR of CDR3 regions. A single record per CDR3 protein comes from TCRdb applying MiXCR to the multiplex PCR reads. Altogether around 250,000 distinct CDR3 sequences are present, over 20% being singletons, with the ten largest covering 14%.

The rearrangement joins TRBV7-8 to TRBJ1-5, with a tentative D call TRBD1 (6 bases). This sequence was found in a female donor with Graves disease. The sample in question was peripheral blood mononuclear cells (PBMCs), obtained at new diagnosis, from a patient treated with antithyroid drugs. The CDR3 nucleotides read TGTGCCAGCAGCTCACTACAGGGAGCGAGGCAGCCCCAGCATTTT. Translation: CASSSLQGARQPQHF.